The text below deals with one T cell receptor (beta chain). Nashville, Tennessee was home to all donors, each a Caucasian adult. This sample stems from a study of shared clonotypes between healthy human individuals. Turning to the study itself: The study enrolled a couple of women and three men aged 18 to 49. There were three CD4 naive, three CD4 memory, two CD8 naive and one CD8 memory plates per donor.

The repertoire was sequenced with immunoSEQ multiplex PCR; TCRdb's copy has only in-frame clones and lacks some. The sample lists 730,000 or so clones, 60% to 80% seen once, with approximately 1.8% in the top ten. This CDR3 spans 17 amino acids. V was pared by 1 base and J by 0 bases, with 12 bases between. The V gene's germline CDR1 is SGHVS and CDR2 FQNEAQ. The sample was memory CD4+ T cells sorted from blood. The subset here: CD45RA-negative fraction. The receptor was isolated from a woman aged 25 to 39 in good health. The chain combines TRBV7-8 with TRBJ1-4; D call uncertain. The CDR3 region has the DNA TGTGCCAGCAGCTTAGATGACAAACTTGCAACTAATGAAAAACTGTTTTTT. Protein product: CASSLDDKLATNEKLFF.